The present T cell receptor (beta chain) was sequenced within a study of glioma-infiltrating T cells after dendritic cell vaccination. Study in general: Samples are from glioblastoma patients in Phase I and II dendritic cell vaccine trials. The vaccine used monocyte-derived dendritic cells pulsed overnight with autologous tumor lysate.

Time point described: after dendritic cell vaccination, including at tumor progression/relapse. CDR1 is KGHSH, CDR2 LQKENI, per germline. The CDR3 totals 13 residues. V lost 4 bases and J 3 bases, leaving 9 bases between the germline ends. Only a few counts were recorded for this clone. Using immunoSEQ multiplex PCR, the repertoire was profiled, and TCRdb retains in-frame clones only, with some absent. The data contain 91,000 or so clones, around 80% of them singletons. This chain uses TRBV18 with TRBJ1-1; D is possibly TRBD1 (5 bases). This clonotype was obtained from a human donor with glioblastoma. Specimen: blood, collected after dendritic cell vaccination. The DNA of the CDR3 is TGTGCCAGCTCACAGGGGAGGGACACTGAAGCTTTCTTT. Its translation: CASSQGRDTEAFF.